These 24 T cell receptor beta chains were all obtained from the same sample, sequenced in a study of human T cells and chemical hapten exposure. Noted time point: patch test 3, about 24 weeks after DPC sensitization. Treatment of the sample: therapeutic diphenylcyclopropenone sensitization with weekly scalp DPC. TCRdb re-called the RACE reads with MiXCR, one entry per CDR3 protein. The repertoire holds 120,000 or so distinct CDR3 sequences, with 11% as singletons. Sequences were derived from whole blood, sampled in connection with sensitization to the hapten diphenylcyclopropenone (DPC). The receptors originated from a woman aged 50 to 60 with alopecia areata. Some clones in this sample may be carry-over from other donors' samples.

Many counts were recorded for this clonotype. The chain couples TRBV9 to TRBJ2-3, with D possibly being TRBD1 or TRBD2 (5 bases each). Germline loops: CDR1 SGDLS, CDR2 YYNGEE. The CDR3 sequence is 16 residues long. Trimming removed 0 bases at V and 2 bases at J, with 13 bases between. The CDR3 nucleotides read TGTGCCAGCAGCGTAGAATCCGGGACCGTCACAGATACGCAGTATTTT. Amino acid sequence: CASSVESGTVTDTQYF.

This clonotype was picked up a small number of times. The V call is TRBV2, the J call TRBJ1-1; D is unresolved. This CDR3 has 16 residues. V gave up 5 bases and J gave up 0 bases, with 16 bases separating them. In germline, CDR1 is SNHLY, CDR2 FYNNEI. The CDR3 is CASSPSRRWMNTEAFF. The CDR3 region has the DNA TGTGCCAGCAGTCCCTCGAGGCGCTGGATGAACACTGAAGCTTTCTTT.

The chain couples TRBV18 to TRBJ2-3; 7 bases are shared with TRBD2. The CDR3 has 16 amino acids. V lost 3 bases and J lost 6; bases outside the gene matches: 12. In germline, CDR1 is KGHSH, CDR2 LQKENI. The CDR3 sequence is CASSPLPRREMDTQYF. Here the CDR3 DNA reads TGTGCCAGCTCACCCCTACCGCGGCGGGAGATGGATACGCAGTATTTT.

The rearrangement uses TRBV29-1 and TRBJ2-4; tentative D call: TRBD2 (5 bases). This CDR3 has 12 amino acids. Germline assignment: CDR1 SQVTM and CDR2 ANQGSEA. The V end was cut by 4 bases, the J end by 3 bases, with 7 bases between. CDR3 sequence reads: CSVGGGKNIQYF. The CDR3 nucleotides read TGCAGCGTTGGAGGAGGCAAAAACATTCAGTACTTC. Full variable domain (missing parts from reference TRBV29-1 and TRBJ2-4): SAVISQKPSRDICQRGTSLTIQCQVDSQVTMMFWYRQQPGQSLTLIATANQGSEATYESGFVIDKFPISRPNLTFSTLTVSNMSPEDSSIYLCSVGGGKNIQYFGAGTRLSVL.

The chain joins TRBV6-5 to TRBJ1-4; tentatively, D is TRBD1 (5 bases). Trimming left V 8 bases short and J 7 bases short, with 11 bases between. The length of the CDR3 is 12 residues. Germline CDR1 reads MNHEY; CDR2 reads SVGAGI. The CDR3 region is CASGASIEKLFF. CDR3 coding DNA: TGTGCCAGCGGGGCCAGTATTGAAAAACTGTTTTTT.

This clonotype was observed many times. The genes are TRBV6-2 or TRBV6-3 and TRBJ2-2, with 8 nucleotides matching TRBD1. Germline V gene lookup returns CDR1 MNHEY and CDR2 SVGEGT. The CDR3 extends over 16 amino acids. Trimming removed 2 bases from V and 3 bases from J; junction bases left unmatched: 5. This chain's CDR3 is CASSYTPQGDTGELFF. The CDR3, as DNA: TGTGCCAGCAGTTACACGCCACAGGGGGACACCGGGGAGCTGTTTTTT.

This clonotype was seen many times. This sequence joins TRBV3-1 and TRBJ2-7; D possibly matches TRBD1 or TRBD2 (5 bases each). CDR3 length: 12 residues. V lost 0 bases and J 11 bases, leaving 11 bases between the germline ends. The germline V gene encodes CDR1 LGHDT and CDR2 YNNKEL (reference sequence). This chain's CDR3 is CASSQDEQGEYF. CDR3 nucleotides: TGTGCCAGCAGCCAAGATGAGCAGGGAGAGTACTTC.

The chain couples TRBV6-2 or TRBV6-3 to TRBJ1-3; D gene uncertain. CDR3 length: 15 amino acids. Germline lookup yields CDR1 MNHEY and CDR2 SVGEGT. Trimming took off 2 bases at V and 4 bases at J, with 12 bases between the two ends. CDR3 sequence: CASSYPGGLGNTIYF. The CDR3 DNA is TGTGCCAGCAGTTACCCCGGAGGCCTGGGAAACACCATATATTTT.

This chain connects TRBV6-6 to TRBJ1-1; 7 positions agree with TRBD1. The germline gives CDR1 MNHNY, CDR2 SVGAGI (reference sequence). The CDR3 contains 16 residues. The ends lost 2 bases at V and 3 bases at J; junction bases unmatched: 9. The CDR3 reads CASSYGAGGGHTEAFF. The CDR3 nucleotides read TGTGCCAGCAGTTACGGCGCAGGGGGAGGTCACACTGAAGCTTTCTTT.

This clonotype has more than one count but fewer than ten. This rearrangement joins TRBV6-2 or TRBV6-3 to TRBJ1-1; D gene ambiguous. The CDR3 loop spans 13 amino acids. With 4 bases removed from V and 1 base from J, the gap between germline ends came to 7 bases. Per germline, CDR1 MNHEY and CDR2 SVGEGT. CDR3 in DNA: TGTGCCAGCAGTTTACATGGGAACACTGAAGCTTTCTTT. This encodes CASSLHGNTEAFF.

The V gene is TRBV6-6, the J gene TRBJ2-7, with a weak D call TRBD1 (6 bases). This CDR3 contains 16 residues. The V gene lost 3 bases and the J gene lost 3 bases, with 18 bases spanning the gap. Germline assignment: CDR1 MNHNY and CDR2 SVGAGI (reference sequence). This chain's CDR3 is CASSYPTQGFVYEQYF. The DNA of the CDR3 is TGTGCCAGCAGTTATCCAACACAGGGATTTGTCTACGAGCAGTACTTC.

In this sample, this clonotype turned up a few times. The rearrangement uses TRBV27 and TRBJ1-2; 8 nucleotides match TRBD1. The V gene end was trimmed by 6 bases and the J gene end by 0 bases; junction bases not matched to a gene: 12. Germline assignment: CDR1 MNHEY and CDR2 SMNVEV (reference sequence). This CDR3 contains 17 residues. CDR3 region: CASRQTGGNSANYGYTF. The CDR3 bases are TGTGCCAGCAGGCAAACAGGGGGGAACTCCGCTAACTATGGCTACACCTTC.

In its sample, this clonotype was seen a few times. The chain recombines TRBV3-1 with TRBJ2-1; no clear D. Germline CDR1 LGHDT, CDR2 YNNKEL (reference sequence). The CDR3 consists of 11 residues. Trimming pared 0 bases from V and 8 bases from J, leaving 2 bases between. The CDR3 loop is CASSQDDEQFF. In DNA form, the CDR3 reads TGTGCCAGCAGCCAAGACGATGAGCAGTTCTTC.

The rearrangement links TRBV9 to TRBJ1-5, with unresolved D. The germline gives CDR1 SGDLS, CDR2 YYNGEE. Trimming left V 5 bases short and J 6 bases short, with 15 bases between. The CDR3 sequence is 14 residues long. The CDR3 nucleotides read TGTGCCAGCAGTACCGGGCCCTCCCTTCAGCCCCAGCATTTT. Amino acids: CASSTGPSLQPQHF.

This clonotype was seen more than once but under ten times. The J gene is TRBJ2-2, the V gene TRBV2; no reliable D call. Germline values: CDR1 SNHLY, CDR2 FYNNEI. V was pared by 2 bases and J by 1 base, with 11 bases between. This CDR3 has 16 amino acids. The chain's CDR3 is CASSEWHAQNTGELFF. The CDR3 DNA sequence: TGTGCCAGCAGTGAATGGCACGCGCAGAACACCGGGGAGCTGTTTTTT.

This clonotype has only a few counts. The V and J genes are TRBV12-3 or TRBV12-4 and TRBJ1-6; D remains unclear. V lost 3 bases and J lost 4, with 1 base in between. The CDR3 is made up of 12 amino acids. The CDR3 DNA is TGTGCCAGCAGTTTTTATAATTCACCCCTCCACTTT. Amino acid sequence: CASSFYNSPLHF.

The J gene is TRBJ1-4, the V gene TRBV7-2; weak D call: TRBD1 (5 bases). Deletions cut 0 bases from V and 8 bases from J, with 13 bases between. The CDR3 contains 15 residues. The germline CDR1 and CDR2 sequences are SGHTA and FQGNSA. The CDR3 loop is CASSLAGGIGEKLFF. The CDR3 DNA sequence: TGTGCCAGCAGCTTAGCGGGGGGGATAGGGGAAAAACTGTTTTTT. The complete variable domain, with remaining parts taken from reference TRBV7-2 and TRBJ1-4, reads GAGVSQSPSNKVTEKGKDVELRCDPISGHTALYWYRQSLGQGLEFLIYFQGNSAPDKSGLPSDRFSAERTGGSVSTLTIQRTQQEDSAVYLCASSLAGGIGEKLFFGSGTQLSVL.

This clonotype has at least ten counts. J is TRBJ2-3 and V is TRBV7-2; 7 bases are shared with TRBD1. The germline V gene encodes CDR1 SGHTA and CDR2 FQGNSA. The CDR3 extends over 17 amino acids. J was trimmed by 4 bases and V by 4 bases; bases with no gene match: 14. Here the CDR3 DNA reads TGTGCCAGCAGCTCCAGGGGGATGGACGAGCGTGCAGATACGCAGTATTTT. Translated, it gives CASSSRGMDERADTQYF.

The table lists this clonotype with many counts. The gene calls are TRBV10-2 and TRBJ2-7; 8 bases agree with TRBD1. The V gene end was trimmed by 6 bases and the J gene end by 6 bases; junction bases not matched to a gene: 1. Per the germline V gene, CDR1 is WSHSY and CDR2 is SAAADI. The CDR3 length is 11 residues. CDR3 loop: CASRTGAEQYF. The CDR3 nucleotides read TGCGCCAGCAGGACAGGGGCCGAGCAGTACTTC.

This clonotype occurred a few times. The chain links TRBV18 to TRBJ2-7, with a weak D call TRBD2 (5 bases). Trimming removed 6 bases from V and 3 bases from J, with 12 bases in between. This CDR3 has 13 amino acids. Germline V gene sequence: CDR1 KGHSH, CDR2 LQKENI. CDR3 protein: CASSERGLYEQYF. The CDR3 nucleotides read TGTGCCAGCTCCGAACGGGGTCTCTACGAGCAGTACTTC.

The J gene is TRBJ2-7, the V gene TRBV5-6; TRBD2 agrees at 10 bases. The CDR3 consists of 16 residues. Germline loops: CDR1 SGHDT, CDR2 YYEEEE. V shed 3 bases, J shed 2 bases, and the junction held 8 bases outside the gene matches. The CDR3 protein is CASSSLAGTGAYEQYF. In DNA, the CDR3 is TGTGCCAGCAGCTCACTAGCGGGGACAGGCGCCTACGAGCAGTACTTC.

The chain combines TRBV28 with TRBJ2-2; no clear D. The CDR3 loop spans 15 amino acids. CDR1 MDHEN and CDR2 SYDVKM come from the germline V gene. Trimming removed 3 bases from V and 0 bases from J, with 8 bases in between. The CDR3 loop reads CASSFGLANTGELFF. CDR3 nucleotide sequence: TGTGCCAGCAGTTTCGGCCTAGCGAACACCGGGGAGCTGTTTTTT.

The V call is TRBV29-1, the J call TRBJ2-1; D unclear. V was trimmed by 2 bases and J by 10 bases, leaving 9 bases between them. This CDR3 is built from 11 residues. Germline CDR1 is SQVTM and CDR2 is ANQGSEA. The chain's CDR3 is CSVEYLGEQFF. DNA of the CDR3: TGCAGCGTTGAATATCTTGGCGAGCAGTTCTTC.

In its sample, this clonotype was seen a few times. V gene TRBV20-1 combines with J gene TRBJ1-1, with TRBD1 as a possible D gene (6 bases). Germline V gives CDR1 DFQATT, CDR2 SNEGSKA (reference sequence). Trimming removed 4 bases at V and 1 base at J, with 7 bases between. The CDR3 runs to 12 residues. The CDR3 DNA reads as TGCAGTGCTAAGGACAGGAACACTGAAGCTTTCTTT. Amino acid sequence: CSAKDRNTEAFF.